This record looks at one TCR beta chain sequence and its context. The V and J ends lost 6 bases and 3 bases, in that order; junction bases with no gene match: 10. Germline CDR1 and CDR2: MNHEY and SVGEGT. The CDR3 has 16 residues. In the source study's methods: Nucleated cell counts were estimated from reference gene primer amplification. Some clones are missing from TCRdb's copy, which holds only in-frame ones; the method was immunoSEQ multiplex PCR. The D gene and trimming were derived from the DNA, and the V and J assignments and clone size from that table. The sample has some 120,000 clones, approximately 80% seen once. The sample originates from a study of blood T cell repertoires in COVID-19.

The chain is built from TRBV6-2 or TRBV6-3 and TRBJ2-1, with 8 positions matching TRBD2. The source is a man aged 65 to 79 with acute or convalescent COVID-19. Sequencing used peripheral blood. The CDR3 DNA is TGTGCCAGCAGCTTACCCCCGCGGGGGGTCTACAATGAGCAGTTCTTC. Protein product: CASSLPPRGVYNEQFF.